The T cell receptor (beta chain) under discussion was sequenced for a study of neurological immune-mediated disorders. The yield of each sequencing run was over 190 million TCR-beta sequences from 15-18 subjects. TCRdb used MiXCR to reprocess the 5' RACE reads, holding one entry per CDR3 protein. The table shows 95,000 to 150,000 distinct CDR3 sequences, with roughly 3.4% occurring only once. Source material: PBMCs. This receptor was obtained from a woman aged 25 to 45 with multiple sclerosis.

The CDR3 bases are TGTGCCAGCAGCGCCCGTGGGGGGGGGACTGAAGCTTTCTTT. Protein sequence: CASSARGGGTEAFF. J is TRBJ1-1 and V is TRBV7-9; D may be TRBD1 (5 bases). The CDR3 sequence is 14 residues long. V shed 5 bases and J shed 5 bases, with 15 bases lying between them. Per germline, CDR1 SEHNR and CDR2 FQNEAQ (reference sequence).